The T cell receptor beta chain described here comes from a study of blood T cell repertoires in COVID-19. Study overall: Sources were T cells, B-cell-depleted T cells, or PBMCs; the material itself was cDNA or gDNA.

Enrolled through a virtual design, the participants were between roughly 18 and 90 years of age and came from approximately 25 US areas. CDR1 and CDR2 (germline): ENHRY, SYGVKD. V shed 3 bases and J 3 bases; nucleotides not matched to a gene: 7. The CDR3 consists of 16 residues. Assay used: immunoSEQ multiplex PCR; TCRdb lists only in-frame clones, some missing. The sample includes approximately 310,000 clones, under 90% seen only once; the top ten take 4.5% to 5.5%. The sequencing sample was made of PBMCs or T cells enriched from blood (not recorded which). The source of this sequence is a man in his sixties who had recovered from COVID-19. The V and J genes are TRBV10-3 and TRBJ2-1; TRBD1 aligns across 8 bases. Here the CDR3 DNA reads TGTGCCATCAGTGACCGGGGACAGGATATCTACAATGAGCAGTTCTTC. This gives the protein CAISDRGQDIYNEQFF.